The rows below give T cell receptor beta chains drawn from one sample of a study of T-cell memory formation after mild COVID-19. Each CDR3 protein gets one entry after TCRdb re-called the 5' RACE reads with MiXCR. Among roughly 250,000 distinct CDR3 sequences listed, about a sixth were seen once. The sequencing sample was made of PBMCs or a T cell subset sorted from them (not recorded which). The receptors were gathered from a man between 18 and 29 years old who had mild COVID-19 (a few samples of this study predate the infection). Cell type and time point are not known. Each CDR3 is given with its conserved first and last residue. D genes are given only for firm matches. A clone size is listed for some rows: how often the clone was seen (once, few, many), or a class if it is expanded.

D | J | V | size | CDR3 | DNA
TRBD2 | TRBJ2-5 | TRBV20-1 | few | CSAASLGTSAELETQYF | TGCAGTGCCGCAAGCCTCGGAACTAGCGCGGAGTTGGAGACCCAGTACTTC
TRBD1 | TRBJ2-3 | TRBV12-3/TRBV12-4 | - | CASSRDRGRLTTDTQYF | TGTGCCAGCAGCCGGGACAGGGGGCGTCTGACCACAGATACGCAGTATTTT
- | TRBJ2-5 | TRBV7-2 | few | CASTQISQETQYF | TGTGCCAGCACTCAAATTAGTCAAGAGACCCAGTACTTC
TRBD2 | TRBJ2-7 | TRBV20-1 | few | CSARDPSGGSYEQYF | TGCAGTGCTAGGGACCCCAGCGGGGGCTCCTACGAGCAGTACTTC
- | TRBJ1-5 | TRBV5-5 | few | CASSLWVSNQPQHF | TGTGCCAGCAGCTTGTGGGTTAGCAATCAGCCCCAGCATTTT
TRBD2 | TRBJ2-4 | TRBV6-5 | - | CASSSLAGAKNIQYF | TGTGCCAGCAGTTCCCTAGCGGGGGCAAAAAACATTCAGTACTTC
TRBD2 | TRBJ2-3 | TRBV6-5 | - | CASRSGLAGASTDTQYF | TGTGCCAGCAGATCGGGACTAGCGGGGGCTAGCACAGATACGCAGTATTTT
- | TRBJ2-3 | TRBV20-1 | - | CSARSFRDETSSTDTQYF | TGCAGTGCTAGATCCTTCCGGGACGAGACCTCTAGCACAGATACGCAGTATTTT
- | TRBJ2-1 | TRBV12-3/TRBV12-4 | - | CASTIHGGPNEQFF | TGTGCCAGCACCATCCACGGGGGCCCAAATGAGCAGTTCTTC
TRBD2 | TRBJ2-1 | TRBV5-8 | many | CASSLRGGLGEQFF | TGTGCCAGCAGCTTGCGGGGGGGCCTTGGTGAGCAGTTCTTC
TRBD2 | TRBJ2-1 | TRBV7-2 | - | CASSFPGLAGVNEQFF | TGTGCCAGCAGCTTTCCGGGACTAGCAGGGGTCAATGAGCAGTTCTTC
- | TRBJ2-2 | TRBV12-3/TRBV12-4 | many | CASSYRAPGELFF | TGTGCCAGCAGTTACAGGGCCCCCGGGGAGCTGTTTTTT
TRBD1 | TRBJ1-6 | TRBV7-2 | - | CASSLQGDNSPLHF | TGTGCCAGCAGCTTGCAGGGGGATAATTCACCCCTCCACTTT
- | TRBJ2-5 | TRBV7-2 | many | CASSLALGRETQYF | TGTGCCAGCAGCTTAGCTCTGGGGAGAGAGACCCAGTACTTC
- | TRBJ1-1 | TRBV6-1 | - | CASSRERGGRKNTEAFF | TGTGCCAGCTCCAGAGAAAGGGGAGGAAGAAAAAACACTGAAGCTTTCTTT
- | TRBJ2-5 | TRBV12-3/TRBV12-4 | - | CASSLHGGGPQETQYF | TGTGCCAGCAGTCTGCATGGGGGAGGCCCACAAGAGACCCAGTACTTC
- | TRBJ1-5 | TRBV27 | - | CASSFDRTLGQPQHF | TGTGCCAGCAGTTTTGATCGTACCCTCGGTCAGCCCCAGCATTTT
TRBD1 | TRBJ1-2 | TRBV20-1 | - | CSARLRDRAIYGYTF | TGCAGTGCTAGACTCCGGGACAGGGCAATCTATGGCTACACCTTC
TRBD1 | TRBJ1-2 | TRBV7-9 | - | CASSLGQAVQLSYGYTF | TGTGCCAGCAGCTTGGGACAGGCAGTCCAGCTATCCTATGGCTACACCTTC
- | TRBJ2-3 | TRBV4-3 | - | CASSPQSVLSFDTQYF | TGCGCCAGCAGCCCCCAGAGCGTTCTCTCCTTCGATACGCAGTATTTT
- | TRBJ2-2 | TRBV4-3 | - | CASSQDRHTGELFF | TGCGCCAGCAGCCAAGATAGACACACCGGGGAGCTGTTTTTT
- | TRBJ1-1 | TRBV20-1 | - | CSARDVAVNTEAFF | TGCAGTGCTAGAGACGTGGCTGTGAACACTGAAGCTTTCTTT
- | TRBJ2-3 | TRBV9 | - | CASSVGRGLSTDTQYF | TGTGCCAGCAGCGTAGGCCGGGGCCTTAGCACAGATACGCAGTATTTT
- | TRBJ1-2 | TRBV4-2 | - | CASSQDLLGFYGYTF | TGTGCCAGCAGCCAAGATTTGTTGGGATTCTATGGCTACACCTTC
TRBD1 | TRBJ1-6 | TRBV7-3 | many | CASSLPLPGQGYNSPLHF | TGTGCCAGCAGCTTACCCTTACCAGGACAGGGCTATAATTCACCCCTCCACTTT
TRBD2 | TRBJ2-1 | TRBV20-1 | few | CSALAGGEYNEQFF | TGCAGTGCTTTAGCGGGGGGCGAGTACAATGAGCAGTTCTTC
- | TRBJ2-1 | TRBV24-1 | few | CATSDPLNEQFF | TGTGCCACCAGTGATCCCCTCAATGAGCAGTTCTTC
- | TRBJ2-3 | TRBV4-2 | - | CASSQARRTTDTQYF | TGTGCCAGCAGCCAAGCACGGCGGACGACGGATACGCAGTATTTT
- | TRBJ1-1 | TRBV5-1 | few | CASSVDSYTEAFF | TGCGCCAGCAGCGTGGACAGTTACACTGAAGCTTTCTTT
TRBD1 | TRBJ2-5 | TRBV19 | - | CASRRTGGRETQYF | TGTGCCAGTAGGAGGACAGGGGGCCGGGAGACCCAGTACTTC
TRBD2 | TRBJ2-5 | TRBV7-2 | few | CASSSGLGETQYF | TGTGCCAGCAGCTCGGGACTAGGGGAGACCCAGTACTTC
- | TRBJ2-3 | TRBV2 | - | CAGGESPTDTQYF | TGTGCCGGAGGGGAGAGTCCCACAGATACGCAGTATTTT
- | TRBJ2-1 | TRBV7-2 | few | CASSFVGGFYNEQFF | TGTGCCAGCAGCTTTGTGGGGGGCTTCTACAATGAGCAGTTCTTC
TRBD2 | TRBJ2-1 | TRBV7-9 | - | CASSAGTSGGYNEQFF | TGTGCCAGCAGTGCCGGGACTAGCGGGGGGTACAATGAGCAGTTCTTC
TRBD1 | TRBJ2-7 | TRBV18 | - | CASSPPRGLIYEQYF | TGTGCCAGCTCACCACCGAGGGGGCTTATCTACGAGCAGTACTTC
- | TRBJ1-2 | TRBV7-9 | - | CASSLSSNYGYTF | TGTGCCAGCAGCTTATCGTCTAACTATGGCTACACCTTC
- | TRBJ1-4 | TRBV28 | once | CASRGATNEKLFF | TGTGCCAGCCGGGGTGCAACTAATGAAAAACTGTTTTTT
TRBD2 | TRBJ2-5 | TRBV6-5 | - | CASSIRGVRETQYF | TGTGCCAGCAGCATACGGGGGGTAAGGGAGACCCAGTACTTC
- | TRBJ2-5 | TRBV18 | few | CASTDSQETQYF | TGTGCCAGCACCGACTCCCAAGAGACCCAGTACTTC
TRBD2 | TRBJ2-3 | TRBV6-2/TRBV6-3 | - | CASRSFLAGVGTDTQYF | TGTGCCAGCAGATCCTTCCTAGCGGGGGTCGGCACAGATACGCAGTATTTT
TRBD1 | TRBJ1-1 | TRBV5-8 | - | CASSPGQKAEAFF | TGTGCCAGCAGCCCGGGACAGAAGGCTGAAGCTTTCTTT
- | TRBJ1-4 | TRBV7-2 | many | CASSPSGANEKLFF | TGTGCCAGCAGCCCGTCCGGAGCTAATGAAAAACTGTTTTTT
- | TRBJ1-3 | TRBV9 | few | CASSSSYGDTIYF | TGTGCCAGCAGCAGCTCGTACGGGGACACCATATATTTT
- | TRBJ2-4 | TRBV5-1 | few | CASSLAPPLHAIQYF | TGCGCCAGCAGCTTGGCCCCTCCACTTCACGCCATTCAGTACTTC
- | TRBJ2-3 | TRBV6-5 | few | CASSRLRGGVNTDTQYF | TGTGCCAGCAGCCGACTTAGGGGCGGGGTGAACACAGATACGCAGTATTTT
- | TRBJ1-1 | TRBV5-1 | - | CASSLPEGTRIEAFF | TGCGCCAGCAGCCTTCCGGAGGGAACAAGGATTGAAGCTTTCTTT
TRBD2 | TRBJ2-3 | TRBV20-1 | few | CSAHSASGGADTQYF | TGCAGTGCTCACTCCGCAAGCGGGGGGGCAGATACGCAGTATTTT
TRBD2 | TRBJ2-7 | TRBV9 | - | CASSAGLAGHEQYF | TGTGCCAGCAGCGCGGGACTAGCGGGGCACGAGCAGTACTTC
- | TRBJ1-5 | TRBV4-2 | many | CASSRTGSDQPQHF | TGTGCCAGCAGCCGCACGGGTAGCGATCAGCCCCAGCATTTT
- | TRBJ1-1 | TRBV11-2 | - | CASSLVADGMNTEAFF | TGTGCCAGCAGCTTAGTGGCGGACGGCATGAACACTGAAGCTTTCTTT
- | TRBJ2-5 | TRBV12-3/TRBV12-4 | few | CASNTGLGTQYF | TGTGCCAGCAATACAGGTTTAGGGACCCAGTACTTC
TRBD1 | TRBJ2-4 | TRBV20-1 | - | CSAGVQGSDIQYF | TGCAGTGCCGGAGTACAGGGGTCGGACATTCAGTACTTC
- | TRBJ2-4 | TRBV19 | few | CASSIGTARHIQYF | TGTGCCAGTAGTATAGGGACAGCAAGGCACATTCAGTACTTC